The 25 T cell receptor beta chains reported below all come from one sample, sequenced in a study. TCRdb called the 5' RACE reads again in MiXCR, with one record for every CDR3 protein. The sample includes approximately 60,000 distinct CDR3 sequences, 25% to 35% seen only once; the top ten take approximately 3.3%. Material for sequencing was tumor-infiltrating memory CD4+ T cells sorted from the breast tumor. As for subset: memory CD4+ T cells, CD4+CD45RO+CD25-. The receptors were gathered from a female donor with breast cancer.

The chain employs TRBV27 and TRBJ1-6; weak D call: TRBD1 (5 bases). Trimming took 6 bases from V and 7 from J, leaving 13 bases between them. The CDR3 consists of 14 residues. CDR1 is MNHEY and CDR2 is SMNVEV in the germline V gene (reference sequence). The CDR3 spells CASRKGTDNSPLHF. In DNA form, the CDR3 reads TGTGCCAGCAGGAAGGGGACCGACAATTCACCCCTCCACTTT.

This clonotype was picked up many times. The V gene is TRBV28, the J gene TRBJ1-5; D gene unclear. CDR1 is MDHEN, CDR2 SYDVKM, per germline. V was clipped by 4 bases and J by 3 bases, with 4 bases between them. The CDR3 has 12 amino acids. This CDR3 reads CASSSNNQPQHF. CDR3 bases: TGTGCCAGCAGTTCGAACAATCAGCCCCAGCATTTT.

J is TRBJ2-1 and V is TRBV4-2; the D is unclear. The CDR3 extends over 13 amino acids. The V and J ends lost 2 bases and 4 bases respectively, with 6 bases between them. The germline V gene has CDR1 LGHNA and CDR2 YNFKEQ. CDR3 sequence: CASSQPEYNEQFF. The CDR3 DNA reads as TGTGCCAGCAGCCAACCGGAGTACAATGAGCAGTTCTTC.

The chain uses TRBV20-1 and TRBJ2-5; D possibly corresponds to TRBD1 (6 bases). CDR1 is DFQATT, CDR2 SNEGSKA, per germline (reference sequence). V lost 3 bases and J 4 bases, leaving 15 bases between the germline ends. This CDR3 contains 14 residues. The CDR3 loop is CSARRGGFPETQYF. The CDR3, as DNA: TGCAGTGCTAGGAGAGGGGGTTTCCCAGAGACCCAGTACTTC.

The genes are TRBV6-2 or TRBV6-3 and TRBJ2-7; no definite D call. This CDR3 spans 11 amino acids. Looked up from germline, CDR1 is MNHEY and CDR2 is SVGEGT. Trimming shortened V by 6 bases and J by 3 bases, and 6 bases separated the two germline ends. The CDR3 spells CASSEGYEQYF. For the CDR3, the DNA is TGTGCCAGCAGCGAAGGCTACGAGCAGTACTTC.

The chain is built from TRBV7-3 and TRBJ2-7; 14 bases are a match to TRBD2. CDR1 is SGHTA and CDR2 is FQGTGA in the germline V gene. CDR3 length: 15 residues. After removal of 6 bases from V and 1 base from J, the junction contained 2 bases not matched to a gene. CDR3 sequence reads: CASSRTSGGSYEQYF. The CDR3 DNA reads as TGTGCCAGCAGTCGGACTAGCGGGGGGTCCTACGAGCAGTACTTC.

This clonotype was detected only a few times. The chain couples TRBV5-1 to TRBJ2-1, with D perhaps TRBD2 (5 bases). The germline V gene encodes CDR1 SGHRS and CDR2 YFSETQ. V was pared by 6 bases and J by 12 bases, with 19 bases between. CDR3 size: 13 residues. CDR3 nucleotides: TGCGCCAGCACGGAGAGCGGCCCCACGCCGCAGTTCTTC. The encoded protein is CASTESGPTPQFF.

This sequence joins TRBV20-1 and TRBJ2-7, with D perhaps being TRBD1 or TRBD2 (5 bases each). Trimming stripped 6 bases from V and 6 bases from J, with 18 bases between. CDR1 is DFQATT and CDR2 is SNEGSKA in the germline V gene (reference sequence). There are 13 residues in the CDR3. The CDR3 bases are TGCAGTGCACCAACCCACGAGGGGTCCGAGCAGTACTTC. This translates into CSAPTHEGSEQYF.

The chain couples TRBV15 to TRBJ2-3; D ambiguous. Trimming pared 5 bases from V and 0 bases from J, leaving 12 bases between. The CDR3 runs to 15 residues. Germline loops: CDR1 LNHNV, CDR2 YYDKDF (reference sequence). The CDR3 region is CATSPSVQSTDTQYF. DNA for the CDR3: TGTGCCACCAGCCCATCGGTCCAAAGCACAGATACGCAGTATTTT.

The rearrangement links TRBV19 to TRBJ1-1; D uncertain. V gave up 1 base and J gave up 3 bases, with 9 bases separating them. CDR3 length equals 14 residues. Per germline, CDR1 LNHDA and CDR2 SQIVND (reference sequence). CDR3 amino acids: CASSIADGYTEAFF. As DNA, the CDR3 is TGTGCCAGTAGTATAGCGGACGGCTACACTGAAGCTTTCTTT.

In its sample, this clonotype was seen once. V and J are TRBV5-2 and TRBJ1-1; the table's D call of TRBD1 was not tested on the DNA. TRBV5-2 is assigned pseudogene status. The CDR3 runs to 15 residues. DNA of the CDR3: TGTGCCAGCAACCACCGACAGGGGCTGAACACTGACGCTTTCTTT. It codes for CASNHRQGLNTDAFF.

This chain links TRBV20-1 with TRBJ2-5; maybe TRBD2 (7 bases). V lost 4 bases, J lost 8 bases, and 23 bases lay in between. There are 15 residues in the CDR3. Germline V gene sequence: CDR1 DFQATT, CDR2 SNEGSKA (reference sequence). The CDR3 nucleotides are TGCAGTGCTAACCCCGGGGGGCGCGGGGAGGATACCCAGTACTTC. As protein: CSANPGGRGEDTQYF.

V and J are TRBV6-5 and TRBJ1-3; D is unresolved. The CDR3 is 13 amino acids. Between the trimmed V and J ends, which lost 5 bases and 0 bases, there was a span of 5 bases. Germline-derived CDR1 and CDR2 are MNHEY and SVGAGI. In nucleotides, the CDR3 is TGTGCCAGCAGTACGCTCTCTGGAAACACCATATATTTT. Encoded protein: CASSTLSGNTIYF.

This sequence joins TRBV5-1 and TRBJ2-1; D gene ambiguous. Germline V gene data show CDR1 as SGHRS and CDR2 as YFSETQ. With 0 bases removed from V and 6 bases from J, the gap between germline ends came to 10 bases. The length of the CDR3 is 14 residues. The CDR3 is CASSLGFSSNEQFF. The CDR3, as DNA: TGCGCCAGCAGCTTGGGGTTTAGTAGCAATGAGCAGTTCTTC.

This clonotype has only a few counts. The chain carries TRBV7-6 and TRBJ2-2, with D possibly TRBD2 on 6 matching bases. The CDR3 contains 12 residues. Looked up from germline, CDR1 is SGHVS and CDR2 is FNYEAQ. The V and J ends lost 3 bases and 8 bases respectively, with 7 bases between them. The CDR3 DNA is TGTGCCAGCAGCTTCGGGGGAGGGGAGCTGTTTTTT. Protein product: CASSFGGGELFF. Drawing the rest from reference TRBV7-6 and TRBJ2-2, the complete variable domain is GAGVSQSPRYKVTKRGQDVALRCDPISGHVSLYWYRQALGQGPEFLTYFNYEAQQDKSGLPNDRFSAERPEGSISTLTIQRTEQRDSAMYRCASSFGGGELFFGEGSRLTVL.

This clonotype came up a few times. V and J are TRBV5-1 and TRBJ1-1; D is perhaps TRBD1 (6 bases). The CDR3 consists of 13 residues. Germline values: CDR1 SGHRS, CDR2 YFSETQ. Trimming removed 4 bases from V and 10 bases from J, with 17 bases in between. CDR3 sequence reads: CASSPGGGGSAFF. The CDR3 DNA sequence: TGCGCCAGCAGCCCGGGAGGGGGAGGGTCAGCTTTCTTT.

This clonotype was counted a few times. The CDR3 reads CASSRLQAMNTEAFF. The CDR3 DNA reads as TGCGCCAGCAGCCGCCTACAGGCCATGAACACTGAAGCTTTCTTT. The V and J genes are TRBV5-1 and TRBJ1-1, with a tentative D call TRBD1 (5 bases). Germline V gene data show CDR1 as SGHRS and CDR2 as YFSETQ. This CDR3 region has 15 residues. Trimming took 4 bases from V and 0 from J, leaving 13 bases between them.

The chain has TRBV7-2 and TRBJ2-5; D might be TRBD2 (5 bases). The CDR3 is made up of 14 amino acids. In germline, CDR1 is SGHTA, CDR2 FQGNSA. Trimming pared 5 bases from V and 3 bases from J, leaving 13 bases between. Written as DNA, the CDR3 is TGTGCCAGCAGCCTTTCCCGGGGAAAAGAGACCCAGTACTTC. Amino acids: CASSLSRGKETQYF. Supplemented by reference TRBV7-2 and TRBJ2-5, the full variable domain reads GAGVSQSPSNKVTEKGKDVELRCDPISGHTALYWYRQSLGQGLEFLIYFQGNSAPDKSGLPSDRFSAERTGGSVSTLTIQRTQQEDSAVYLCASSLSRGKETQYFGPGTRLLVL.

V gene TRBV7-9 combines with J gene TRBJ1-3; unclear D gene. CDR3 length equals 11 residues. CDR1 and CDR2 (germline): SEHNR, FQNEAQ (reference sequence). V lost 2 bases and J lost 8, with 4 bases in between. CDR3 coding DNA: TGTGCCAGCAGCTTAACCGACACCATATATTTT. This translates into CASSLTDTIYF.

This clonotype has a count of ten or more. The V gene is TRBV7-3, the J gene TRBJ2-6; possible D gene TRBD1, 5 bases. This CDR3 has 17 amino acids. The V end lost 3 bases, the J end lost 1 base, and 13 bases lay between the germline ends. CDR1 and CDR2 from the germline V gene are SGHTA and FQGTGA. The CDR3 protein is CASSLAGHQSGANVLTF. Here the CDR3 DNA reads TGTGCCAGCAGCTTGGCAGGACACCAGTCTGGGGCCAACGTCCTGACTTTC.

This clonotype was counted only a few times. This rearrangement joins TRBV7-9 to TRBJ2-7; 10 bases line up with TRBD2. Germline loops: CDR1 SEHNR, CDR2 FQNEAQ (reference sequence). This CDR3 region has 16 residues. The V segment lost 5 bases and the J segment 0 bases; nucleotides outside the gene matches: 7. As DNA, the CDR3 is TGTGCCAGCAGCCCCCTGTCTAGCGGGGGCTCCTACGAGCAGTACTTC. Translated, it gives CASSPLSSGGSYEQYF.

Note on this clonotype: A junction boundary mismatches the germline segment, possibly from a read error. The chain carries TRBV4-2 and TRBJ2-5; no firm D call. The CDR3 covers 11 residues. Per germline, CDR1 LGHNA and CDR2 YNFKEQ. The chain's CDR3 is CASSLQETQHF. Here the CDR3 DNA reads TGTGCCAGCAGCCTTCAAGAGACCCAGCACTTC.

This clonotype is medium-sized by share. V is TRBV20-1 and J is TRBJ1-2; no reliable D call. Germline CDR1 is DFQATT and CDR2 is SNEGSKA (reference sequence). The V gene lost 2 bases and the J gene lost 3 bases, with 7 bases spanning the gap. The CDR3 loop spans 12 amino acids. The CDR3 here is CSARPTHYGYTF. The CDR3 coding sequence is TGCAGTGCTAGACCGACCCACTATGGCTACACCTTC.

The V gene is TRBV15, the J gene TRBJ2-3, with 7 bases aligning to TRBD1. J gave up 0 bases and V 8 bases, and 5 bases lay outside the gene matches. Germline values: CDR1 LNHNV, CDR2 YYDKDF (reference sequence). CDR3 size: 14 residues. In DNA, the CDR3 is TGTGCCACCCAACAGGGGTCTAGCACAGATACGCAGTATTTT. Its translation: CATQQGSSTDTQYF.

A few counts support this clonotype. CDR3 protein: CASSPGTGGYGYTF. For the CDR3, the DNA is TGTGCCAGCAGCCCCGGGACAGGGGGCTATGGCTACACCTTC. The gene calls are TRBV5-4 and TRBJ1-2, with 11 bases aligning to TRBD1. Germline V gives CDR1 SGHNT, CDR2 YYREEE (reference sequence). V trimming: 4 bases; J trimming: 4 bases; junction bases outside the gene matches: 3. CDR3 length equals 14 residues.